This T cell receptor (beta chain) was obtained from a study of PD-1 blockade in classical Hodgkin lymphoma. Findings of the study overall: By cycle point C4D1, TCR diversity had risen significantly in CD4+ cells (but not CD8+ cells).

All patients experienced relapse after autologous stem cell transplantation, and brentuximab vedotin exposure was variable. Profiled with immunoSEQ multiplex PCR; TCRdb holds only in-frame clones, not every one. The table has 13,000 to 15,000 clones, 65% to 85% seen once; the top ten hold 20% to 25%. Remarks on this clone: What it binds is unknown.

Germline V gene sequence: CDR1 MDHEN, CDR2 SYDVKM. The CDR3 sequence is 10 residues long. Between the trimmed V and J ends, which lost 6 bases and 4 bases, there was a span of 3 bases. This sequence originates from a human donor with classical Hodgkin lymphoma. The source was peripheral blood mononuclear cells (PBMCs), collected before the second cycle of nivolumab. V is TRBV28 and J is TRBJ1-2; D is undetermined. CDR3 DNA sequence: TGTGCCAGCAGCCTCTATGGCTACACCTTC. Its translation is CASSLYGYTF.